This TCR beta chain comes out of a study of OX40 agonist ivuxolimab in advanced cancers. At the level of the study: Averaging 60 years in age, with a range of roughly 20 to 90, the cohort was 80% to 90% male.

J lost 1 base, V lost 6 bases, and 4 bases had no gene match. The CDR3 has 15 amino acids. Germline V gene lookup returns CDR1 MNHNY and CDR2 SVGAGI (reference sequence). Some clones are missing from TCRdb's copy, which holds only in-frame ones; the method was immunoSEQ multiplex PCR. The profile shows roughly 56,000 clones, 65% to 85% of them singletons. Individuals having autoimmune disease history or systemic immunosuppression were not enrolled. About this clone itself: Its antigen is currently unknown.

Study outcomes and limitations: Expanded clones were, on average, more numerous in CD8+ T cells than in CD4+. Antigens targeted by the expanded peripheral T cells were not determined.

The sequence derives from an adult with an advanced solid tumor such as melanoma, head and neck, liver or kidney cancer. The rearrangement joins TRBV6-6 to TRBJ1-3, with TRBD1 matching 9 bases. The source was CD4+ or CD8+ T cells sorted from blood, collected in a trial of the OX40 agonist ivuxolimab. CDR3 in DNA: TGTGCCAGCAGGAGGACAGGGGCTTCTGGAAACACCATATATTTT. It yields the protein CASRRTGASGNTIYF.